Listed here is a single T cell receptor (beta chain). Treatment meaning: preoperative locoregional IRX-2 cytokine immunotherapy. This sample was taken from a study of preoperative IRX-2 immunotherapy in early breast cancer. Sequencing was performed with immunoSEQ multiplex PCR; in TCRdb, only in-frame clones are kept and a portion is missing. Here the sample spans more than 35,000 clones, 60% to 80% being singletons. The sequence came from a human donor with breast cancer. Source: tumor tissue, taken after IRX-2 immunotherapy.

CDR3 bases: TGTGCCAGCAGTTCCAGGGGGGGAGAGACCCAGTACTTC. Translation: CASSSRGGETQYF. V usage is TRBV9 and J usage is TRBJ2-5; tentatively, D is TRBD1 or TRBD2 (7 bases each). This CDR3 is 13 amino acids long. The germline V gene has CDR1 SGDLS and CDR2 YYNGEE. Trimming shortened V by 5 bases and J by 4 bases, and 12 bases separated the two germline ends.